One and the same sample provided the 20 T cell receptor beta chains below, sequenced in a study of shared clonotypes between healthy human individuals. Clones were read by immunoSEQ multiplex PCR, and TCRdb kept only the in-frame ones, dropping some. Of about 110,000 clones in the sample, 68% were seen once. Sample: memory CD8+ T cells sorted from blood. Documented subset: CD45RO+ cells pooled with CCR7-negative TemRA cells. The receptors here all came from a woman aged 25 to 45 in good health.

This rearrangement joins TRBV25-1 to TRBJ2-7; 13 positions match TRBD2. The germline V gene has CDR1 MGHDK and CDR2 SYGVNS. The CDR3 has 16 residues. With V trimmed by 3 bases and J by 3 bases, 5 bases remained unmatched. In DNA, the CDR3 is TGTGCCAGCAGTGACGGTAGGACTAGCGGGAGCTACGAGCAGTACTTC. It codes for CASSDGRTSGSYEQYF.

The chain joins TRBV6-1 to TRBJ1-2; D might be TRBD1 (5 bases). CDR3 size: 16 residues. V gave up 2 bases and J gave up 2 bases, with 15 bases separating them. Per the germline V gene, CDR1 is MNHNS and CDR2 is SASEGT. CDR3 residues: CASSESSAGPNYGYTF. The CDR3 DNA reads as TGTGCCAGCAGTGAAAGCTCAGCAGGGCCCAACTATGGCTACACCTTC.

This chain uses TRBV15 with TRBJ2-7; 10 bases map to TRBD2. Unmatched junction bases numbered 3, after V lost 8 bases and J lost 2 bases. The CDR3 extends over 13 amino acids. Germline assignment: CDR1 LNHNV and CDR2 YYDKDF (reference sequence). CDR3 sequence reads: CATGLAVTYEQYF. The CDR3 DNA follows: TGTGCCACCGGACTAGCGGTTACCTACGAGCAGTACTTC.

This chain uses TRBV27 with TRBJ2-1, with TRBD1 matching over 10 bases. V lost 0 bases, J lost 5 bases, and 4 bases stayed unmatched. The V gene's germline CDR1 is MNHEY and CDR2 SMNVEV (reference sequence). The CDR3 is 16 residues long. CDR3 sequence: CASSLSGTGVDNEQFF. The CDR3 nucleotides are TGTGCCAGCAGTTTATCCGGGACAGGGGTCGACAATGAGCAGTTCTTC.

This clone occurred many times. The chain uses TRBV28 and TRBJ2-2, with 10 bases fitting TRBD1. The ends lost 6 bases at V and 3 bases at J; junction bases unmatched: 4. This CDR3 region has 15 residues. Looked up from germline, CDR1 is MDHEN and CDR2 is SYDVKM. The CDR3 here is CASRAGTGDTGELFF. Written as DNA, the CDR3 is TGTGCCAGCAGAGCCGGGACAGGGGACACCGGGGAGCTGTTTTTT. The entire variable domain, with the rest obtained from reference TRBV28 and TRBJ2-2, is as follows: DVKVTQSSRYLVKRTGEKVFLECVQDMDHENMFWYRQDPGLGLRLIYFSYDVKMKEKGDIPEGYSVSREKKERFSLILESASTNQTSMYLCASRAGTGDTGELFFGEGSRLTVL.

CDR3 sequence reads: CASSHPTDPDGYYEQYF. The CDR3 DNA follows: TGTGCCAGCAGCCACCCTACGGACCCAGACGGATACTACGAGCAGTACTTC. The rearrangement joins TRBV14 to TRBJ2-7; D gene ambiguous. This CDR3 spans 17 amino acids. The V gene lost 3 bases and the J gene lost 3 bases, with 21 bases spanning the gap. The germline gives CDR1 SGHDN, CDR2 FVKESK.

This chain uses TRBV9 with TRBJ2-7; 10 bases agree with TRBD2. The trim removed 4 bases at V and 6 bases at J, leaving 10 bases unmatched. The CDR3 runs to 15 residues. Germline-derived CDR1 and CDR2 are SGDLS and YYNGEE. The CDR3 loop is CASSYSGVAGGEQYF. The CDR3 DNA reads as TGTGCCAGCAGCTACTCCGGAGTAGCGGGAGGCGAGCAGTACTTC.

Here the CDR3 DNA reads TGTGCCAGCAGTTTACAGGGGGCCTCCTACGAGCAGTACTTC. It codes for CASSLQGASYEQYF. This chain uses TRBV27 with TRBJ2-7; 8 bases map to TRBD1. The CDR3 has 14 amino acids. CDR1 is MNHEY and CDR2 is SMNVEV in the germline V gene (reference sequence). Germline trimming cut 2 bases from V and 0 bases from J; bases unmatched to any gene: 0.

The V call is TRBV6-4, the J call TRBJ2-5, with 11 bases identical to TRBD2. The ends lost 6 bases at V and 3 bases at J; junction bases unmatched: 9. Germline V gene data show CDR1 as MRHNA and CDR2 as SNTAGT. The length of the CDR3 is 16 residues. The CDR3 DNA follows: TGTGCCAGCAGCCCATCCGGGACTAGCGGAGAAGAGACCCAGTACTTC. This gives the protein CASSPSGTSGEETQYF.

This chain joins TRBV28 and TRBJ2-7, with 8 bases fitting TRBD1. The germline gives CDR1 MDHEN, CDR2 SYDVKM. V lost 5 bases and J lost 4; bases outside the gene matches: 13. This CDR3 has 16 residues. CDR3 coding DNA: TGTGCCAGCAGTACCGGGGGACCGGGACAGGAGTACGAGCAGTACTTC. The encoded protein is CASSTGGPGQEYEQYF.

CDR3 in amino acids: CSVRKYNEQFF. CDR3 in DNA: TGCAGCGTTAGGAAGTACAATGAGCAGTTCTTC. This chain connects TRBV29-1 to TRBJ2-1; D gene uncertain. V lost 5 bases and J lost 4, with 6 bases in between. The V gene's germline CDR1 is SQVTM and CDR2 ANQGSEA. This CDR3 region has 11 residues.

The gene calls are TRBV30 and TRBJ2-3, with 11 bases that match TRBD2. V gave up 1 base and J gave up 5 bases; unmatched junction bases: 5. Germline values: CDR1 GTSNPN, CDR2 SVGIG (reference sequence). The CDR3 is 15 amino acids. The DNA for the CDR3 is TGTGCCTGGAGTGCACTAGCGGGAGTTCGAGATACGCAGTATTTT. It is translated as CAWSALAGVRDTQYF.

The chain carries TRBV4-2 and TRBJ1-2, with no clear D. CDR3 size: 17 residues. V was pared by 2 bases and J by 8 bases, with 24 bases between. Germline V CDR1 and CDR2: LGHNA, YNFKEQ. The CDR3 reads CASSQNGLYKATGGYTF. CDR3 nucleotides: TGTGCCAGCAGCCAAAACGGGCTGTACAAGGCTACGGGGGGCTACACCTTC.

This clone was counted once. This rearrangement joins TRBV2 to TRBJ2-7; 7 bases match TRBD2. This CDR3 comprises 13 residues. V lost 9 bases and J lost 4; bases outside the gene matches: 9. Germline assignment: CDR1 SNHLY and CDR2 FYNNEI. The CDR3 sequence: CASDGTKSYEQYF. DNA for the CDR3: TGTGCCAGTGACGGGACTAAGAGTTACGAGCAGTACTTC.

The chain recombines TRBV28 with TRBJ1-5; D call uncertain. Germline CDR1 MDHEN, CDR2 SYDVKM. The CDR3 sequence is 14 residues long. The V gene lost 2 bases and the J gene lost 6 bases, with 11 bases spanning the gap. As DNA, the CDR3 is TGTGCCAGCAGTTTACTGCAGGCCGGTCAGCCCCAGCATTTT. Translation gives CASSLLQAGQPQHF.

The chain links TRBV11-2 to TRBJ2-5; the D is unclear. In germline, CDR1 is SGHAT, CDR2 FQNNGV. This CDR3 is 15 amino acids long. V lost 3 bases to trimming and J lost 0 bases, with 11 bases between them. The CDR3 sequence: CASSFSAGYQETQYF. The CDR3 region has the DNA TGTGCCAGCAGCTTCTCGGCCGGGTACCAAGAGACCCAGTACTTC.

The chain uses TRBV25-1 and TRBJ2-3; D gene ambiguous. CDR1 and CDR2 from the germline V gene are MGHDK and SYGVNS. V lost 2 bases and J 2 bases, leaving 5 bases between the germline ends. This CDR3 has 13 residues. CDR3 nucleotide sequence: TGTGCCAGCAGTGAAAAACACACAGATACGCAGTATTTT. Protein sequence: CASSEKHTDTQYF.

This clone is medium-sized within its sample. Different DNA sequences within this sample yield the same CDR3. The rearrangement uses TRBV5-8 and TRBJ1-1; D unresolved. V lost 2 bases, J lost 1 base, and 6 bases lay in between. Germline CDR1 reads SGHTS; CDR2 reads YDEGEE. The CDR3 length is 13 residues. In DNA, the CDR3 is TGTGCCAGCAGCTTAACATCGAACACTGAAGCTTTCTTT. Amino acids: CASSLTSNTEAFF.

This rearrangement joins TRBV5-1 to TRBJ1-1; D remains ambiguous. The ends were cut back, 0 bases at V and 4 bases at J, with 10 bases in the middle. Germline CDR1 and CDR2: SGHRS and YFSETQ. The CDR3 loop spans 14 amino acids. Here the CDR3 DNA reads TGCGCCAGCAGCTTGGAATTTCAAGGCACTGAAGCTTTCTTT. This translates into CASSLEFQGTEAFF.

This clone was counted between two and nine times. The rearrangement uses TRBV7-6 and TRBJ2-5; TRBD2 agrees at 8 bases. The CDR3 is 15 residues long. Germline loops: CDR1 SGHVS, CDR2 FNYEAQ. V dropped 5 bases and J dropped 4; count of bases not matched to a gene: 9. CDR3 residues: CASSPPAGARETQYF. The DNA of the CDR3 is TGTGCCAGCAGCCCCCCAGCGGGAGCGAGAGAGACCCAGTACTTC.